These 20 T cell receptor beta chains came from one sample sequenced in a study of control samples from healthy donors and cancer patients. TCRdb's table, derived via immunoSEQ multiplex PCR, lists solely in-frame clones and lacks some. Of about 94,000 clones detected, just over 90% appear once; the ten largest clones hold over 3%. The sequencing input was blood. These TCRs come from a woman under 30 in good health.

The chain's CDR3 is CASSLQGHLLGNEQFF. CDR3 nucleotides: TGTGCCAGCAGCTTACAGGGTCACCTCCTAGGGAATGAGCAGTTCTTC. V gene TRBV5-6 combines with J gene TRBJ2-1; D may be TRBD1 (6 bases). Trimming shortened V by 2 bases and J by 7 bases, and 19 bases separated the two germline ends. The CDR3 sequence is 16 residues long. Germline CDR1 and CDR2: SGHDT and YYEEEE. The whole variable domain, remainder taken from reference TRBV5-6 and TRBJ2-1, is DAGVTQSPTHLIKTRGQQVTLRCSPKSGHDTVSWYQQALGQGPQFIFQYYEEEERQRGNFPDRFSGHQFPNYSSELNVNALLLGDSALYLCASSLQGHLLGNEQFFGPGTRLTVL.

The genes are TRBV7-9 and TRBJ2-2; D tentatively fits TRBD1 or TRBD2 (6 bases each). Germline lookup yields CDR1 SEHNR and CDR2 FQNEAQ (reference sequence). The V gene lost 5 bases and the J gene lost 5 bases, with 18 bases spanning the gap. The CDR3 length is 16 residues. The CDR3 nucleotides are TGTGCCAGCAGCCGGTCGGGGGACATGGTGACCGGGGAGCTGTTTTTT. Protein sequence: CASSRSGDMVTGELFF.

DNA for the CDR3: TGCGCCAGCAGCTTGGAGGCTGGGGGGTATGGCTACACCTTC. The encoded protein is CASSLEAGGYGYTF. The chain uses TRBV5-1 and TRBJ1-2, with D possibly TRBD1 on 5 matching bases. The germline V and J ends were trimmed by 0 bases and 5 bases, with 11 bases remaining between them. Germline values: CDR1 SGHRS, CDR2 YFSETQ. The CDR3 runs 14 residues.

The CDR3 DNA reads TGTGCCAGCGCTCCAGGGCTAGCGATGTACGAGCAGTACTTC. This codes for CASAPGLAMYEQYF. The chain combines TRBV9 with TRBJ2-7; TRBD2 is a possible D gene (6 bases). Germline loops: CDR1 SGDLS, CDR2 YYNGEE. CDR3 length: 14 amino acids. V was trimmed by 7 bases and J by 4 bases, leaving 18 bases between them.

On this clone itself: The sample contains more than one DNA sequence encoding this CDR3. This sequence joins TRBV15 and TRBJ2-3; possibly TRBD2 for D (6 bases). The CDR3 is 13 residues long. Trimming cost V 7 bases and J 0 bases, with 8 bases left between them. From germline, CDR1 is LNHNV and CDR2 YYDKDF (reference sequence). The CDR3 nucleotides read TGTGCCACCAAGGAGGGGAGCACAGATACGCAGTATTTT. Its translation is CATKEGSTDTQYF.

V is TRBV9 and J is TRBJ1-2; possible D gene TRBD1, 5 bases. The CDR3 runs to 14 residues. The germline V gene encodes CDR1 SGDLS and CDR2 YYNGEE. Between the trimmed V and J ends, which lost 3 bases and 6 bases, there was a span of 15 bases. CDR3 bases: TGTGCCAGCAGCGACCCAGGGCCATCAAATGGCTACACCTTC. Its protein product is CASSDPGPSNGYTF.

The gene calls are TRBV2 and TRBJ1-1, with a weak D call TRBD1 (6 bases). CDR1 is SNHLY, CDR2 FYNNEI, per germline. The CDR3 runs 12 residues. V was shortened by 9 bases and J by 4 bases, with 12 bases between the two germline ends. CDR3 protein: CASGTSFTEAFF. The DNA for the CDR3 is TGTGCCAGTGGGACAAGCTTCACTGAAGCTTTCTTT.

The chain combines TRBV3-1 (or the pseudogene TRBV3-2) with TRBJ1-4; D not resolved. Deletions cut 1 base from V and 8 bases from J, with 11 bases between. In germline, CDR1 is LGHDT, CDR2 YNNKEL (reference sequence). The CDR3 totals 14 residues. CDR3 coding DNA: TGTGCCAGCAGCCAAGCTGTTGACCTGGAAAAACTGTTTTTT. It is translated as CASSQAVDLEKLFF.

The chain uses TRBV5-4 and TRBJ2-3, with TRBD1 matching 8 bases. Germline V lookup: CDR1 SGHNT, CDR2 YYREEE (reference sequence). J was trimmed by 4 bases and V by 4 bases; bases with no gene match: 8. There are 15 residues in the CDR3. The CDR3 loop is CASSAPTGVADTQYF. CDR3 DNA: TGTGCCAGCAGCGCCCCGACAGGGGTCGCAGATACGCAGTATTTT.

The chain employs TRBV3-1 (or the pseudogene TRBV3-2) and TRBJ1-1; 7 nucleotides agree with TRBD1. There are 15 residues in the CDR3. Germline V gene lookup returns CDR1 LGHDT and CDR2 YNNKEL (reference sequence). V shed 0 bases, J shed 4 bases, and the junction held 5 bases outside the gene matches. The CDR3 DNA reads as TGTGCCAGCAGCCAAGATCATAGGGGGCCCACTGAAGCTTTCTTT. It encodes CASSQDHRGPTEAFF.

The chain has TRBV9 and TRBJ2-1, with TRBD2 identical over 13 bases. Trimming cost V 0 bases and J 8 bases; bases outside gene matches: 2. There are 15 residues in the CDR3. Germline V gene data show CDR1 as SGDLS and CDR2 as YYNGEE. The chain's CDR3 is CASSVGGTSGDEQFF. DNA for the CDR3: TGTGCCAGCAGCGTAGGGGGGACTAGCGGGGATGAGCAGTTCTTC.

J is TRBJ1-1 and V is TRBV18; TRBD1 might be the D (5 bases). The CDR3 is 13 residues long. In germline, CDR1 is KGHSH, CDR2 LQKENI. The V end was cut by 3 bases, the J end by 5 bases, with 10 bases between. CDR3 sequence (DNA): TGTGCCAGCTCACCGGACACGTGGACTGAAGCTTTCTTT. Translated, it gives CASSPDTWTEAFF.

This chain links TRBV29-1 with TRBJ2-7, with 10 bases that match TRBD1. J gave up 0 bases and V 0 bases, and 5 bases lay outside the gene matches. The CDR3 is made up of 16 amino acids. Germline V gives CDR1 SQVTM, CDR2 ANQGSEA. The CDR3 DNA reads TGCAGCGTTGAAGACCCCGGACAGGGGGGCTCCTACGAGCAGTACTTC. Amino acids: CSVEDPGQGGSYEQYF.

This clone occurred once. The chain combines TRBV5-1 with TRBJ2-5; 11 bases fit TRBD2. This CDR3 is 16 amino acids long. The junction had 5 bases not matched to a gene; V was cut back by 0 bases and J by 4 bases. Per the germline V gene, CDR1 is SGHRS and CDR2 is YFSETQ. The CDR3 nucleotides are TGCGCCAGCAGCTTGGGAGTAGCGGGGGGGCCAGAGACCCAGTACTTC. It yields the protein CASSLGVAGGPETQYF.

The sample holds one count of this clone. The V gene is TRBV18, the J gene TRBJ2-7; weak D call: TRBD2 (5 bases). This CDR3 is built from 14 residues. CDR1 is KGHSH and CDR2 is LQKENI in the germline V gene. The V gene lost 6 bases and the J gene lost 5 bases, with 17 bases spanning the gap. The CDR3 protein is CASSLIVGSHEQYF. In nucleotides, the CDR3 is TGTGCCAGCTCCCTTATCGTGGGGAGCCACGAGCAGTACTTC.

The chain carries TRBV6-2 or TRBV6-3 and TRBJ2-5; TRBD2 aligns across 13 bases. This CDR3 region has 19 residues. The germline gives CDR1 MNHEY, CDR2 SVGEGT. The V segment lost 0 bases and the J segment 1 base; nucleotides outside the gene matches: 8. The CDR3 DNA is TGTGCCAGCAGTTACTCCTCACGACTAGCGGGGGGATTCCAAGAGACCCAGTACTTC. It is translated as CASSYSSRLAGGFQETQYF.

The chain uses TRBV2 and TRBJ1-2; 7 nucleotides agree with TRBD1. CDR3 length: 15 residues. The V gene's germline CDR1 is SNHLY and CDR2 FYNNEI. V dropped 4 bases and J dropped 4; count of bases not matched to a gene: 9. This chain's CDR3 is CASSGGGGAIYGYTF. The CDR3 nucleotides are TGTGCCAGCAGTGGTGGAGGGGGCGCGATCTATGGCTACACCTTC.

V and J are TRBV18 and TRBJ1-1; no definite D call. CDR1 and CDR2 (germline): KGHSH, LQKENI. Trimming removed 6 bases at V and 6 bases at J, with 14 bases between. The CDR3 is 13 residues long. CDR3: CASSRGPSPEAFF. CDR3 in DNA: TGTGCCAGCTCCCGTGGACCCTCACCTGAAGCTTTCTTT.

This chain uses TRBV6-2 or TRBV6-3 with TRBJ2-7, with D possibly TRBD1 on 5 matching bases. Germline V gives CDR1 MNHEY, CDR2 SVGEGT. This CDR3 is 17 amino acids long. The ends were cut back, 4 bases at V and 2 bases at J, with 21 bases in the middle. The CDR3 region is CASSSAVMQGVPYEQYF. The CDR3 coding sequence is TGTGCCAGCAGTTCCGCGGTGATGCAAGGGGTACCCTACGAGCAGTACTTC.

V and J are TRBV29-1 and TRBJ2-7; D is undetermined. The CDR3 totals 19 residues. The V and J ends lost 0 bases and 3 bases respectively, with 27 bases between them. Germline values: CDR1 SQVTM, CDR2 ANQGSEA. The CDR3 DNA reads TGCAGCGTTGAAGATTCCCAGCCCAGCACACTTCTTAACTTCTACGAGCAGTACTTC. Its translation is CSVEDSQPSTLLNFYEQYF.